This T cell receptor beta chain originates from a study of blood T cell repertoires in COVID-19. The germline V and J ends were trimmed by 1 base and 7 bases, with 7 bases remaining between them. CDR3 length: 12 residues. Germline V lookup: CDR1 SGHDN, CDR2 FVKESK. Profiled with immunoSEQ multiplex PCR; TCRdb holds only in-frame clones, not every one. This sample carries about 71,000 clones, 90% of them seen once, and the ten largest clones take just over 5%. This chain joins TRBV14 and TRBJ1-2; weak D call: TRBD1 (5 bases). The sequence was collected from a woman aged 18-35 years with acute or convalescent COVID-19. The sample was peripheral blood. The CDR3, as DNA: TGTGCCAGCAGCCAAGTCGGGGGTGGCTACACCTTC. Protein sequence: CASSQVGGGYTF.